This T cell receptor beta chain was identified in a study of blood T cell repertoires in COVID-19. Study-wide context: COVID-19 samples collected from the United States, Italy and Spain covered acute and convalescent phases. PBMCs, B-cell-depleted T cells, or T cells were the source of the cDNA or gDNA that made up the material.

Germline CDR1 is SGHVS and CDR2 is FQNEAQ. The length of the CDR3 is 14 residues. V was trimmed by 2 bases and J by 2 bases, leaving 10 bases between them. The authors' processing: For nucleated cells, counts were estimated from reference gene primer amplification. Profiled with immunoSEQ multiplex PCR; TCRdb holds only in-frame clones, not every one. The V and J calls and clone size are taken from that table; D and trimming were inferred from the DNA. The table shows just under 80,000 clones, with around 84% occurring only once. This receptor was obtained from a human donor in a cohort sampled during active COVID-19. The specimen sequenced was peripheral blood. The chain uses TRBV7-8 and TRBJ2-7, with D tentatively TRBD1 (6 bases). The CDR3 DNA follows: TGTGCCAGCAGCTTATATACAGGGCCCTACGAGCAGTACTTC. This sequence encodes CASSLYTGPYEQYF.